The rows below give T cell receptor beta chains drawn from one sample of a study of prognosis after radiotherapy for stage I lung cancer. MiXCR was run by TCRdb on the multiplex PCR reads, yielding one entry per CDR3 protein. The sample holds 31,000 or so distinct CDR3 sequences, roughly 52% seen once. Material: PBMCs, obtained before or after stereotactic body radiation therapy (not recorded which). The source is a donor at least 50 years old with non-small cell lung cancer. CDR3s leave out the opening cysteine and the closing phenylalanine or tryptophan. Each record gives: J gene, V gene, CDR3 protein.

J gene: TRBJ2-7
V gene: TRBV12-3/TRBV12-4
CDR3 protein: ASSASTGISYEQY

J gene: TRBJ2-7
V gene: TRBV5-8
CDR3 protein: ASSQQYEQY

J gene: TRBJ2-7
V gene: TRBV12-3/TRBV12-4
CDR3 protein: VSSLGTPSGEQY

J gene: TRBJ2-3
V gene: TRBV5-1
CDR3 protein: ASSLGLAGDGGSTDTQY

J gene: TRBJ2-1
V gene: TRBV11-1
CDR3 protein: ASSGGFQSYNEQF

J gene: TRBJ2-3
V gene: TRBV7-2
CDR3 protein: ASSLGSGRLTDTHC

J gene: TRBJ2-2
V gene: TRBV11-2
CDR3 protein: ASSLLVTGELF

J gene: TRBJ2-2
V gene: TRBV6-9
CDR3 protein: ASSVSGTGELF

J gene: TRBJ1-1
V gene: TRBV28
CDR3 protein: ASNDPLAGTRNTEAF

J gene: TRBJ2-7
V gene: TRBV18
CDR3 protein: ASSLSARSDEQY

J gene: TRBJ2-3
V gene: TRBV7-9
CDR3 protein: ASSLGRSAGTLSTYTQY

J gene: TRBJ2-1
V gene: TRBV7-9
CDR3 protein: ASSPRDRDESNEQF

J gene: TRBJ1-2
V gene: TRBV5-1
CDR3 protein: ASSQVGERDGYT

J gene: TRBJ2-3
V gene: TRBV20-1
CDR3 protein: SASSVGGTDTQY

J gene: TRBJ1-1
V gene: TRBV19
CDR3 protein: ASRIGVGMVHTEAF

J gene: TRBJ2-3
V gene: TRBV7-2
CDR3 protein: ASSLCRASLVGTDTQY

J gene: TRBJ2-7
V gene: TRBV18
CDR3 protein: ASQRDRSSYEQY

J gene: TRBJ2-7
V gene: TRBV7-9
CDR3 protein: ASSRRGYSYEQY

J gene: TRBJ2-3
V gene: TRBV20-1
CDR3 protein: SARDSLLAGADTQY

J gene: TRBJ2-3
V gene: TRBV7-2
CDR3 protein: ASSLGRASRVGTDTQY

J gene: TRBJ1-1
V gene: TRBV4-1
CDR3 protein: ASSQGVTNTEAF

J gene: TRBJ2-3
V gene: TRBV20-1
CDR3 protein: SSQVGARSDTQY

J gene: TRBJ2-1
V gene: TRBV6-5
CDR3 protein: ASSYDRVNEQF

J gene: TRBJ2-7
V gene: TRBV19
CDR3 protein: ASSMGHEQY

J gene: TRBJ1-2
V gene: TRBV30
CDR3 protein: AWDRRNYGYT

J gene: TRBJ1-6
V gene: TRBV10-2
CDR3 protein: ASSAGQVNNSPLH

J gene: TRBJ2-1
V gene: TRBV20-1
CDR3 protein: SARDASGGAEQF

J gene: TRBJ2-5
V gene: TRBV5-1
CDR3 protein: ASSLDQKETQY

J gene: TRBJ2-2
V gene: TRBV6-2/TRBV6-3
CDR3 protein: ASSYYAIGSTGELF

J gene: TRBJ2-7
V gene: TRBV18
CDR3 protein: ASSPGRGHYEQY

J gene: TRBJ1-6
V gene: TRBV12-3/TRBV12-4
CDR3 protein: ASSSTARASTYNSPLH

J gene: TRBJ1-2
V gene: TRBV28
CDR3 protein: ASEKGDYGYT

J gene: TRBJ2-5
V gene: TRBV24-1
CDR3 protein: ATSDLPGLGEETQY

J gene: TRBJ2-1
V gene: TRBV12-3/TRBV12-4
CDR3 protein: ASSHQTQVWQF

J gene: TRBJ2-3
V gene: TRBV7-2
CDR3 protein: ASSPVTSGLGTQY

J gene: TRBJ2-7
V gene: TRBV7-9
CDR3 protein: ASSLETVPR

J gene: TRBJ1-6
V gene: TRBV14
CDR3 protein: ASSVLQRGNSPLH

J gene: TRBJ2-2
V gene: TRBV6-2/TRBV6-3
CDR3 protein: ASSPGTGHTGELL

J gene: TRBJ1-5
V gene: TRBV2
CDR3 protein: ASSPDNLSNQPQH

J gene: TRBJ2-7
V gene: TRBV11-1
CDR3 protein: ASILLPGINYEQY

J gene: TRBJ1-2
V gene: TRBV12-3/TRBV12-4
CDR3 protein: ASSLVRDGSYGYT

J gene: TRBJ2-1
V gene: TRBV4-1
CDR3 protein: ASSQVASGVGNEQF

J gene: TRBJ1-1
V gene: TRBV30
CDR3 protein: AWSSRGAAEAF

J gene: TRBJ2-7
V gene: TRBV12-3/TRBV12-4
CDR3 protein: ASSRTGGSEYQY

J gene: TRBJ1-6
V gene: TRBV12-3/TRBV12-4
CDR3 protein: AGSLGRGNSPLH